This TCR beta chain was sequenced during a study of blood T cell repertoires in COVID-19. Background on the study: Acute and convalescent COVID-19 specimens originated in the United States, Italy and Spain. Sources were T cells, B-cell-depleted T cells, or PBMCs; the material itself was cDNA or gDNA.

This clone was found a few times. Germline lookup yields CDR1 LNHDA and CDR2 SQIVND (reference sequence). After removal of 5 bases from V and 5 bases from J, the junction contained 2 bases not matched to a gene. The CDR3 sequence is 13 residues long. Per the original methods: Amplification of reference gene primers was used by the study to estimate nucleated cell counts. The table came from immunoSEQ multiplex PCR; TCRdb's copy has only in-frame clones and leaves some out. Clonal size and the V and J genes are those of that table, whereas D and trimming came from the DNA. The data hold some 57,000 clones, with roughly 86% observed a single time.

This clonotype was obtained from a man in his 70s with acute or convalescent COVID-19. The sequencing sample was made of peripheral blood. This sequence joins TRBV19 and TRBJ2-2; 7 bases match TRBD2. In nucleotides, the CDR3 is TGTGCCAGTAGTCGGGGAGGGACCGGGGAGCTGTTTTTT. It yields the protein CASSRGGTGELFF. The complete variable domain, with remaining parts taken from reference TRBV19 and TRBJ2-2, reads DGGITQSPKYLFRKEGQNVTLSCEQNLNHDAMYWYRQDPGQGLRLIYYSQIVNDFQKGDIAEGYSVSREKKESFPLTVTSAQKNPTAFYLCASSRGGTGELFFGEGSRLTVL.